Detailed here is one T cell receptor (beta chain). This clone was seen once. Its antigen is unknown. Base qualities were left out, and no much larger clone turns up one base away. V gives up 6 bases and J gives up 5 bases, and the segment between their germline ends measures 16 bases. Reading from cysteine to phenylalanine, the CDR3 counts 14 amino acids. CDR3 DNA only is kept here, 42 bases in frame from base 1. The germline V gene encodes CDR1 SGHAT and CDR2 FQNNGV. To separate naive from memory CD4+ T cells, cryopreserved PBMCs first underwent CD4 enrichment and then EasySep naive CD4+ T cell enrichment. Ficoll-Paque PLUS gradient centrifugation was used to isolate PBMCs from leukapheresis product or whole blood. PBMCs were either used fresh in the expansion assay or cryopreserved at -140 degrees C. The QIAamp Micro DNA Kit was used to extract genomic DNA from the CD4+ T cells. This sample is part of a study of CD4 T cells in relation to SARS-CoV-2 and coronaviruses listed by TCRdb under 2021. For the wider study: Across all 12 patients in the convalescent cohort, the median age was 38.5 years, with a range of roughly 21 to 75 years. Of the 12 convalescent patients, 8 were male and 4 were female, and two of the subjects were Hispanic. A different TCR-beta assay, based on Illumina, was used to sequence expansion assays from other donors in the study. Samples from a few pre-COVID donors and the naive versus memory experiments were sequenced with the Adaptive Biotechnologies TCR-sequencing kit; other data were Illumina-based. At the level of individual TCR clonotypes, the study measured memory CD4+ T cell crossreactivity between SARS-CoV-2 spike protein and common cold coronavirus spike proteins. Shared crossreactive spike epitopes were mapped to their HLA restriction using patient-derived lymphoblastoid cell lines.

What the authors observed across the whole study: Because no donor provided both pre-pandemic and post-infection samples, tracing the source of pre-existing responses was limited. Crossreactive clones showed significantly weaker SARS-CoV-2-driven expansion than monoreactive clones, consistent with antigenic imprinting. Sequencing naive versus memory cells indicated that the assay picks up memory recall responses, not primary responses primed during culture. The study was limited by small numbers of patients and tested TCRs. Crossreactivity analysis centred on spike protein, so crossreactivity against other viral proteins was not assessed. Around two thirds of donors had memory CD4+ clonotypes that crossrecognized SARS-CoV-2 and at least one common cold coronavirus spike.

Uncultured naive and memory CD4+ T cell DNA received deep-resolution immunoSEQ TCR-beta sequencing. On the study's bioinformatics: During preprocessing, nonproductive sequences were removed, along with CDR3s that did not begin with C, did not end with F or W, or were shorter than 7 amino acids. Cultured and uncultured naive and memory CD4+ repertoires were searched for CDR3s previously identified as spike- and CEF-reactive. CDR3 homology was measured as pairwise Levenshtein distance, computed with the stringdist R package after trimming three terminal residues from each end. TCRdb re-hosts the immuneACCESS table, in-frame sequences only. Its copies lack some clones; in the studies checked, an unresolved V gene accounts for under half of them, and the cause for the rest is not known. The D gene and trimming were derived from the DNA, and the V and J assignments and clone size from that table. The sample yields 50,000 to 70,000 clones; under 95% were counted once. Clones ranked in the top ten supply approximately 0.4% of the sample.

This clonotype was obtained from an adult with COVID-19. Input material: naive CD4+ T cells from PBMCs. Taken with the paper, the label for cell subset or site translates to: naive CD4+ T cells isolated by negative enrichment. The V gene is TRBV11-2 and the J gene is TRBJ2-5, and TRBD1 may be the D gene, going by 7 matching bases. CDR3 region: CASRFRGARETQYF. The nucleotide sequence is given as TGTGCCAGCAGGTTCAGGGGGGCCCGGGAGACCCAGTACTTC.